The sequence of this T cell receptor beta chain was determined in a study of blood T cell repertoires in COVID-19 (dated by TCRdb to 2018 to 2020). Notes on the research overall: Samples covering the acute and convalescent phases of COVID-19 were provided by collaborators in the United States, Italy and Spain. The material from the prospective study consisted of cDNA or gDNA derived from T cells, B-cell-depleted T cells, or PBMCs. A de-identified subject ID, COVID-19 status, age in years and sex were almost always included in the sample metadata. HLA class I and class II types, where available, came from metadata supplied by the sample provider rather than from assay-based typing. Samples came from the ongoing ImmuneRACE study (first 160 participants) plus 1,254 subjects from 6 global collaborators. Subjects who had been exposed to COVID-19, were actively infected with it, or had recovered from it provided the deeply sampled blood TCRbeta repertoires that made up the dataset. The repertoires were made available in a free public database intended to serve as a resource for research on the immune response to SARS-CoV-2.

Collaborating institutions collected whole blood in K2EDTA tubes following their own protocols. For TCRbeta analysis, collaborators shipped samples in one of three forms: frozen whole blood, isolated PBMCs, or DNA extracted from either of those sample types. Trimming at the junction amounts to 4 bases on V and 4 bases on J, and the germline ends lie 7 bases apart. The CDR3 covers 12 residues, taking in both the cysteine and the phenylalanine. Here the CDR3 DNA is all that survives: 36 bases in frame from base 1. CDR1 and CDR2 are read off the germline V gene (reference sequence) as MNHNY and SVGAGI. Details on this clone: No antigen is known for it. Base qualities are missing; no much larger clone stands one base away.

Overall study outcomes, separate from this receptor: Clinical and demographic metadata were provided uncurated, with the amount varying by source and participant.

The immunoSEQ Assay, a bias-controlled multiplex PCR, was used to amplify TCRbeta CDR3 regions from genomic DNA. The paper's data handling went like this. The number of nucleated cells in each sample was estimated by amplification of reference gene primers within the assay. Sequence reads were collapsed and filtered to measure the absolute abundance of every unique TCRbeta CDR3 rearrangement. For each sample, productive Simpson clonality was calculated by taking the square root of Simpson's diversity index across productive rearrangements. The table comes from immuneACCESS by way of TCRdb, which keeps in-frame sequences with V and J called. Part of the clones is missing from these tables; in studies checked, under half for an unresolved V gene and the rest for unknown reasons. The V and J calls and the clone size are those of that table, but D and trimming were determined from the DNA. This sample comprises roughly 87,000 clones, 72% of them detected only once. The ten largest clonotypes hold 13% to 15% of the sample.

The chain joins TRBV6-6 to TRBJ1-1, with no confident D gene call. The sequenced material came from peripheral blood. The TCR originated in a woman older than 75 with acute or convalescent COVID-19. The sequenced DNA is TGTGCCAGCAGTTTGAGTAGCACTGAAGCTTTCTTT. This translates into CASSLSSTEAFF.